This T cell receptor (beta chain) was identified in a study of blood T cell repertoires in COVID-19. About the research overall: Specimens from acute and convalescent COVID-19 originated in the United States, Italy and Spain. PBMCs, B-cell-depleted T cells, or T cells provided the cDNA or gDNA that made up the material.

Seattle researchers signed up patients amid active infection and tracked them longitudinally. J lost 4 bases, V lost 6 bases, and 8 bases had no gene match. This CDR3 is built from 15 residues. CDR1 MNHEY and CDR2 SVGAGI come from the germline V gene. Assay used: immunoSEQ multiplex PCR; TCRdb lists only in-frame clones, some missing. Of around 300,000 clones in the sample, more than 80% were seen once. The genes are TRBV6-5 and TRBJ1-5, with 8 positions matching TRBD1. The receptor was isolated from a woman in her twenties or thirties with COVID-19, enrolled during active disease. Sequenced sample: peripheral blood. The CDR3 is CASSRGQGVNQPQHF. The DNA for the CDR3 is TGTGCCAGCAGCCGCGGACAGGGCGTAAATCAGCCCCAGCATTTT.